The T cell receptor beta chain described here comes from a study of T cell clonality in common variable immunodeficiency. Study-wide results and caveats: In common variable immunodeficiency, TCR beta chains reportedly carried fewer deletions and N-nucleotide insertions. Compared with controls, CVID subjects had fewer shared TCRbeta clones.

The table lists this clone with many counts. Its specificity is unknown. The CDR3 extends 3 residues past the end of the read, so its final part is completed from the germline J gene. The CDR3 is 14 residues long. Germline lookup yields CDR1 GTSNPN and CDR2 SVGIG (reference sequence). V lost 3 bases and J lost 4; bases outside the gene matches: 8. Profiling relied on immunoSEQ multiplex PCR, and the TCRdb table lists in-frame clones only, not all of them. This repertoire holds some 43,000 clones, and none appear only once. The clonotype was recovered from a person aged 18-69 years in good health. Input material: peripheral blood mononuclear cells. This sequence joins TRBV30 and TRBJ2-7, with 8 bases matching TRBD1. Here the CDR3 reads CAWRKTGDVYEQYF. Partial CDR3 DNA: TGTGCCTGGAGAAAGACAGGGGATGTATACGAG.